A single sample is the source of the 13 T cell receptor beta chains below, sequenced in a study of beta chain features in type 1 diabetes (dated by TCRdb to 2016 to 2018). Findings and caveats that apply to the study as a whole: Type 1 diabetes patients showed a moderate but significant shortening of TCRB CDR3 length in all four CD4+ subsets.

Receptors were amplified or captured by the immunoSEQ multiplex PCR assay. The entire amount of isolated RNA was reverse transcribed using the High Capacity cDNA Reverse Transcription Kit, so the sequenced TCRB transcripts were expressed ones. TCRdb carries this immuneACCESS record with in-frame sequences only. Its versions omit some clonotypes, under half of them owing to an unresolved V gene in the studies checked, with the rest unexplained. This sample lists nearly 350,000 clones; over 7% were detected once. The ten largest make up over 0.95% of the sample. These receptors have no identified antigens. Sequenced input: central memory CD4+ T cells from blood. The origin of the receptors is a man between 25 and 39 years old with type 1 diabetes.

The rearrangement links TRBV5-1 to TRBJ1-1; D is possibly TRBD1 (6 bases). The CDR3 covers 14 residues. The germline CDR1 and CDR2 sequences are SGHRS and YFSETQ. V gave up 4 bases and J gave up 1 base, with 11 bases separating them. CDR3 nucleotide sequence: TGCGCCAGCAGCCAGGACAGCTCGAACACTGAAGCTTTCTTT. It specifies CASSQDSSNTEAFF.

This clone was seen a few times. CDR3 residues: CASSLDTAYGYTF. CDR3 nucleotides: TGTGCCAGCAGCTTGGACACAGCCTATGGCTACACCTTC. This chain connects TRBV5-4 to TRBJ1-2, with D hard to call. V lost 0 bases and J lost 4, with 7 bases in between. CDR3 length: 13 amino acids. The germline gives CDR1 SGHNT, CDR2 YYREEE (reference sequence).

This clone was seen more than once but under ten times. The chain is built from TRBV30 and TRBJ2-6; D perhaps matches TRBD2 (7 bases). This CDR3 contains 16 residues. From germline, CDR1 is GTSNPN and CDR2 SVGIG (reference sequence). Trimming shortened V by 8 bases and J by 0 bases, and 17 bases separated the two germline ends. The CDR3: CAPRGGAYSGANVLTF. The CDR3 DNA reads as TGTGCCCCCCGAGGGGGGGCTTACTCTGGGGCCAACGTCCTGACTTTC.

The chain links TRBV6-5 to TRBJ1-6, with TRBD1 identical over 8 bases. Germline CDR1 MNHEY, CDR2 SVGAGI. The CDR3 runs 15 residues. V shed 9 bases and J 5 bases; nucleotides not matched to a gene: 9. CDR3 bases: TGTGCCAGTAATACCGGGACAGGAGATAATTCACCCCTCCACTTT. Its translation: CASNTGTGDNSPLHF.

The chain employs TRBV4-3 and TRBJ1-2; D is ambiguous. V lost 0 bases to trimming and J lost 2 bases, with 10 bases between them. Germline CDR1 and CDR2: LGHNA and YSLEER. The CDR3 is made up of 15 amino acids. The CDR3 coding sequence is TGCGCCAGCAGCCAAGATCTAGGATTCAACTATGGCTACACCTTC. Translation: CASSQDLGFNYGYTF.

For this clone: This specimen includes other DNA sequences encoding the same CDR3. J is TRBJ1-2 and V is TRBV7-2; TRBD1 agrees at 9 bases. The CDR3 loop spans 13 amino acids. V shed 5 bases, J shed 6 bases, and the junction held 4 bases outside the gene matches. CDR1 is SGHTA, CDR2 FQGNSA, per germline. The CDR3 DNA is TGTGCCAGCAGCCCTAGGACAGGGGATGGCTACACCTTC. The encoded protein is CASSPRTGDGYTF. The full variable domain, completed using reference TRBV7-2 and TRBJ1-2, is GAGVSQSPSNKVTEKGKDVELRCDPISGHTALYWYRQSLGQGLEFLIYFQGNSAPDKSGLPSDRFSAERTGGSVSTLTIQRTQQEDSAVYLCASSPRTGDGYTFGSGTRLTVV.

This clone has a count of ten or more. The CDR3 sequence: CAIRGYNEQFF. The CDR3 DNA sequence: TGTGCCATCAGAGGCTACAATGAGCAGTTCTTC. The V and J genes are TRBV10-3 and TRBJ2-1, with D unclear. This CDR3 comprises 11 residues. CDR1 is ENHRY and CDR2 is SYGVKD in the germline V gene. Trimming removed 6 bases from V and 3 bases from J, with 3 bases in between.

The genes are TRBV21-1 and TRBJ2-7. TRBV21-1 is a pseudogene. CDR3 size: 12 residues. The CDR3 sequence is CASSKGEGEQYF. The DNA for the CDR3 is TGTGCCAGCAGCAAAGGTGAGGGGGAGCAGTACTTC.

The chain couples TRBV11-2 to TRBJ2-7, with D possibly matching TRBD2 (6 bases). Germline V lookup: CDR1 SGHAT, CDR2 FQNNGV. The CDR3 consists of 15 residues. V lost 1 base and J 4 bases, leaving 14 bases between the germline ends. CDR3 sequence: CASSLGFSGGYEQYF. The CDR3 region has the DNA TGTGCCAGCAGCTTAGGATTTTCCGGGGGTTACGAGCAGTACTTC.

This chain uses TRBV5-1 with TRBJ1-4, with 8 bases fitting TRBD1. CDR1 is SGHRS, CDR2 YFSETQ, per germline. Germline trimming cut 2 bases from V and 7 bases from J; bases unmatched to any gene: 7. The CDR3 consists of 15 residues. The CDR3 bases are TGCGCCAGCAGCTTCCGTACAGGGGGTGGTGAAAAACTGTTTTTT. Translated, it gives CASSFRTGGGEKLFF.

This clone was seen more than once but under ten times. The gene calls are TRBV7-9 and TRBJ2-5; tentatively, D is TRBD2 (5 bases). Deletions cut 3 bases from V and 5 bases from J, with 10 bases between. Germline loops: CDR1 SEHNR, CDR2 FQNEAQ (reference sequence). The CDR3 has 13 residues. Here the CDR3 reads CASSLRDMETQYF. The CDR3 nucleotides are TGTGCCAGCAGCTTGAGGGATATGGAGACCCAGTACTTC.

The chain employs TRBV6-5 and TRBJ1-4; D not resolved. Germline values: CDR1 MNHEY, CDR2 SVGAGI. Trimming pared 6 bases from V and 1 base from J, leaving 12 bases between. This CDR3 region has 15 residues. The CDR3 sequence: CASRRSGGTNEKLFF. CDR3 DNA: TGTGCCAGCAGGCGATCCGGTGGAACTAATGAAAAACTGTTTTTT.

At least ten counts were recorded for this clone. This sequence joins TRBV7-2 and TRBJ1-2, with D perhaps matching TRBD1 (5 bases). The V end was cut by 0 bases, the J end by 6 bases, with 11 bases between. CDR1 SGHTA and CDR2 FQGNSA come from the germline V gene. This CDR3 spans 14 amino acids. CDR3 loop: CASSLAGGTDGYTF. In DNA form, the CDR3 reads TGTGCCAGCAGCTTAGCGGGAGGGACGGATGGCTACACCTTC.